The 14 T cell receptor beta chains in this list originate from one sample, sequenced in a study of shared clonotypes between healthy human individuals. Only in-frame clones appear in the TCRdb table, and some are missing; sequencing was by immunoSEQ multiplex PCR. This table holds 2 million to 2.5 million clones, about nine tenths found once. Sequenced material: naive CD4+ T cells from PBMCs. Stated subset: CD45RA+ positively selected. The origin of the receptors is a man younger than 35 in good health. Some clones in this sample may be carry-over from other donors' samples.

This sequence joins TRBV2 and TRBJ2-5; D ambiguous. V was cut by 6 bases and J by 3 bases, with 14 bases left in between. CDR3 length: 14 amino acids. Looked up from germline, CDR1 is SNHLY and CDR2 is FYNNEI. CDR3 in amino acids: CASRERLAKETQYF. CDR3 DNA: TGTGCCAGCAGGGAACGCCTGGCCAAAGAGACCCAGTACTTC. The variable domain in full, with the rest retrieved from reference TRBV2 and TRBJ2-5, is EPEVTQTPSHQVTQMGQEVILRCVPISNHLYFYWYRQILGQKVEFLVSFYNNEISEKSEIFDDQFSVERPDGSNFTLKIRSTKLEDSAMYFCASRERLAKETQYFGPGTRLLVL.

This clone has only a few counts. Other DNA sequences from this sample encode an identical CDR3 as well. The rearrangement uses TRBV2 and TRBJ2-1, with 9 nucleotides matching TRBD2. The CDR3 sequence is 15 residues long. Germline-derived CDR1 and CDR2 are SNHLY and FYNNEI. Unmatched junction bases numbered 6, after V lost 6 bases and J lost 3 bases. This CDR3 is CASRVGTSSYNEQFF. In DNA form, the CDR3 reads TGTGCCAGCAGAGTGGGGACTAGCAGCTACAATGAGCAGTTCTTC.

V usage is TRBV27 and J usage is TRBJ2-1; 8 positions match TRBD2. CDR1 and CDR2 from the germline V gene are MNHEY and SMNVEV (reference sequence). The CDR3 is made up of 14 amino acids. V lost 6 bases and J lost 9; bases outside the gene matches: 10. CDR3 coding DNA: TGTGCCAGCAGAACCAGAGCGGGAGTAAGTGAGCAGTTCTTC. Residues: CASRTRAGVSEQFF.

This clone has a handful of counts. Compared with germline, one end of the junction differs, possibly owing to a read error. The gene calls are TRBV7-9 and TRBJ2-5; tentatively, D is TRBD1 or TRBD2 (5 bases each). The germline CDR1 and CDR2 sequences are SEHNR and FQNEAQ (reference sequence). The CDR3 spans 14 residues. CDR3 DNA sequence: TGTGCCAGCCGCTTACGGGGACCCGAAGAGACCCAGTACTTC. This gives the protein CASRLRGPEETQYF.

The chain joins TRBV29-1 to TRBJ2-7; D may be TRBD1 (6 bases). Germline V CDR1 and CDR2: SQVTM, ANQGSEA. The CDR3 is made up of 14 amino acids. Trimming cost V 0 bases and J 7 bases, with 16 bases left between them. The CDR3 nucleotides read TGCAGCGTTGAAGATCGGGGAGTAGGGGGAGAGCAGTACTTC. Its protein product is CSVEDRGVGGEQYF.

Comments on this clone: The sample holds other DNA sequences that translate to the same CDR3. The chain combines TRBV28 with TRBJ1-2; the match to TRBD1 covers 11 bases. CDR1 is MDHEN, CDR2 SYDVKM, per germline. The CDR3 is 13 residues long. V lost 5 bases, J lost 7 bases, and 3 bases stayed unmatched. This CDR3 reads CASSLGTGGGYTF. CDR3 coding DNA: TGTGCCAGCAGTCTGGGGACAGGGGGTGGCTACACCTTC.

As concerns this clone: The sample has other DNA sequences that encode this CDR3 too. The gene calls are TRBV18 and TRBJ2-7, with 9 bases matching TRBD1. Losses at the gene ends were 3 bases for V and 4 bases for J; bases not matched to a gene: 7. This CDR3 region has 15 residues. CDR1 and CDR2 (germline): KGHSH, LQKENI. The CDR3 DNA follows: TGTGCCAGCTCACCCTCGGGACAGGGCTATTACGAGCAGTACTTC. This encodes CASSPSGQGYYEQYF.

On this clone: The same CDR3 is also encoded by other DNA sequences in this sample. The rearrangement links TRBV6-1 to TRBJ1-5; D gene unclear. The CDR3 extends over 15 amino acids. With 3 bases removed from V and 1 base from J, the gap between germline ends came to 10 bases. Germline CDR1 and CDR2: MNHNS and SASEGT. DNA of the CDR3: TGTGCCAGCAGTGACCGTGTGGGGAGCAATCAGCCCCAGCATTTT. Encoded protein: CASSDRVGSNQPQHF.

The rearrangement uses TRBV5-1 and TRBJ1-4; TRBD1 might be the D (6 bases). The germline V gene has CDR1 SGHRS and CDR2 YFSETQ. Trimming shortened V by 2 bases and J by 1 base, and 9 bases separated the two germline ends. The CDR3 length is 15 residues. CDR3 loop: CASSLGQRTNEKLFF. In nucleotides, the CDR3 is TGCGCCAGCAGCTTAGGACAGAGAACTAATGAAAAACTGTTTTTT.

The gene calls are TRBV5-4 and TRBJ2-7; D remains ambiguous. Looked up from germline, CDR1 is SGHNT and CDR2 is YYREEE (reference sequence). The CDR3 has 13 residues. The germline V and J ends were trimmed by 0 bases and 4 bases, with 8 bases remaining between them. CDR3 DNA: TGTGCCAGCAGCTTGGGATTCCCGTACGAGCAGTACTTC. This encodes CASSLGFPYEQYF.

This clone came up once. This chain connects TRBV5-4 to TRBJ2-7, with D perhaps TRBD2 (5 bases). Trimming took 4 bases from V and 5 from J, leaving 13 bases between them. This CDR3 has 13 amino acids. CDR1 is SGHNT and CDR2 is YYREEE in the germline V gene (reference sequence). The DNA of the CDR3 is TGTGCCAGCAGCCGCGAGGGAAAAAACGAGCAGTACTTC. It encodes CASSREGKNEQYF.

Here the CDR3 reads CASSHRRVAGKYGETQYF. CDR3 bases: TGTGCCAGCAGCCATAGGCGGGTAGCGGGAAAATATGGAGAGACCCAGTACTTC. This sequence joins TRBV14 and TRBJ2-5; TRBD2 aligns across 8 bases. The CDR3 covers 18 residues. In germline, CDR1 is SGHDN, CDR2 FVKESK. With 3 bases clipped from V and 4 bases from J, the junction kept 16 bases outside the gene matches. The full variable domain, with the rest looked up from reference TRBV14 and TRBJ2-5, is EAGVTQFPSHSVIEKGQTVTLRCDPISGHDNLYWYRRVMGKEIKFLLHFVKESKQDESGMPNNRFLAERTGGTYSTLKVQPAELEDSGVYFCASSHRRVAGKYGETQYFGPGTRLLVL.

The chain links TRBV5-5 to TRBJ1-4; D is possibly TRBD1 (6 bases). The CDR3 contains 16 residues. The germline V and J ends were trimmed by 4 bases and 0 bases, with 13 bases remaining between them. Germline CDR1 reads SGHKS; CDR2 reads YYEKEE (reference sequence). Here the CDR3 reads CASSRGRTATNEKLFF. The CDR3 DNA reads TGTGCCAGCAGCCGAGGCCGGACAGCAACTAATGAAAAACTGTTTTTT. The entire variable domain, with the rest obtained from reference TRBV5-5 and TRBJ1-4, is as follows: DAGVTQSPTHLIKTRGQQVTLRCSPISGHKSVSWYQQVLGQGPQFIFQYYEKEERGRGNFPDRFSARQFPNYSSELNVNALLLGDSALYLCASSRGRTATNEKLFFGSGTQLSVL.

The chain couples TRBV10-1 to TRBJ1-2; TRBD1 might be the D (5 bases). Germline V lookup: CDR1 WNHNN, CDR2 SYGVQD (reference sequence). Trimming took 7 bases from V and 2 from J, leaving 17 bases between them. CDR3 size: 15 residues. The DNA of the CDR3 is TGCGCCAGCACCCCCCAAGGGGAGGGCAACTATGGCTACACCTTC. Amino acids: CASTPQGEGNYGYTF.